Shown below are 20 T cell receptor beta chains from a single sample sequenced in a study of identical twins. TCRdb itself ran the 5' RACE reads through MiXCR, one entry per CDR3 protein. The table has about 190,000 distinct CDR3 sequences, approximately 15% seen once; the top ten hold about 38%. Another study also made use of these data, one on T cells expressing NK-cell markers.

The sequencing input was CD8+ T cells sorted from blood. These receptors were taken from a woman aged 18-29 years in good health.

The table lists this clonotype with a few counts. The rearrangement joins TRBV6-1 to TRBJ1-1, with 7 bases identical to TRBD1. The CDR3 consists of 15 residues. The trim removed 6 bases at V and 0 bases at J, leaving 7 bases unmatched. Germline CDR1 and CDR2: MNHNS and SASEGT. CDR3 DNA sequence: TGTGCCAGCAGCAAAGCAGGGGGACTGAACACTGAAGCTTTCTTT. Its translation is CASSKAGGLNTEAFF.

This clonotype showed up just a few times. This chain joins TRBV5-4 and TRBJ2-1; 14 bases map to TRBD2. Germline V gene data show CDR1 as SGHNT and CDR2 as YYREEE (reference sequence). The CDR3 runs to 15 residues. V was clipped by 4 bases and J by 4 bases; unmatched bases: 1. The CDR3 sequence: CASSRTSGGYNEQFF. For the CDR3, the DNA is TGTGCCAGCAGCAGGACTAGCGGGGGGTACAATGAGCAGTTCTTC.

In this sample, this clonotype turned up a few times. The rearrangement uses TRBV4-3 and TRBJ2-3; D is ambiguous. V dropped 1 base and J dropped 4 bases, with 9 bases sitting between them. This CDR3 is built from 14 residues. Germline CDR1 reads LGHNA; CDR2 reads YSLEER. This CDR3 is CASSQAGFADTQYF. The CDR3 bases are TGCGCCAGCAGCCAAGCCGGGTTCGCAGATACGCAGTATTTT.

This clonotype was seen a few times. This chain joins TRBV24-1 and TRBJ2-5; 7 positions agree with TRBD1. The CDR3 totals 13 residues. CDR1 is KGHDR, CDR2 SFDVKD, per germline. After removal of 8 bases from V and 4 bases from J, the junction contained 6 bases not matched to a gene. The CDR3 DNA is TGTGCCACCACAGGGGGATTAGGAGAGACCCAGTACTTC. Translation gives CATTGGLGETQYF.

This clonotype occurred a few times. The rearrangement links TRBV12-3 or TRBV12-4 to TRBJ2-7; a possible D gene is TRBD2 (5 bases). Trimming cost V 3 bases and J 4 bases, with 13 bases left between them. The CDR3 runs 14 residues. The CDR3 coding sequence is TGTGCCAGCAGTTTTGGAGGATCCGCTTACGAGCAGTACTTC. Protein: CASSFGGSAYEQYF.

This clonotype was detected a few times. The chain recombines TRBV5-1 with TRBJ2-5, with unresolved D. There are 16 residues in the CDR3. V lost 0 bases and J 7 bases, leaving 19 bases between the germline ends. Germline values: CDR1 SGHRS, CDR2 YFSETQ. CDR3 protein: CASSLDATHAIGTQYF. CDR3 sequence (DNA): TGCGCCAGCAGCTTGGACGCGACGCATGCGATTGGGACCCAGTACTTC.

The sample holds many counts of this clonotype. V gene TRBV5-1 combines with J gene TRBJ1-1, with D unclear. Looked up from germline, CDR1 is SGHRS and CDR2 is YFSETQ. This CDR3 is built from 14 residues. Trimming shortened V by 3 bases and J by 4 bases, and 13 bases separated the two germline ends. The CDR3 DNA follows: TGCGCCAGCAGCTCGGACGGGTTTGTCACTGAAGCTTTCTTT. Protein: CASSSDGFVTEAFF.

Only a few counts were recorded for this clonotype. In DNA, the CDR3 is TGTGCCAGCAGCGGCCCGGGACACCGTGCCGCGGACCACACAGATACGCAGTATTTT. This sequence encodes CASSGPGHRAADHTDTQYF. The chain employs TRBV9 and TRBJ2-3; D might be TRBD1 (6 bases). CDR3 length equals 19 residues. Germline V gene lookup returns CDR1 SGDLS and CDR2 YYNGEE. V was clipped by 3 bases and J by 2 bases, with 25 bases between them.

This clonotype was seen a handful of times. The V and J genes are TRBV20-1 and TRBJ2-2, with TRBD2 identical over 7 bases. V shed 0 bases and J 7 bases; nucleotides not matched to a gene: 14. Germline V lookup: CDR1 DFQATT, CDR2 SNEGSKA (reference sequence). CDR3 length: 17 residues. The CDR3 nucleotides read TGCAGTGCTAGAGATGATAGCGGGTTAAAGAGGCACGGGGAGCTGTTTTTT. Translating it yields CSARDDSGLKRHGELFF.

This clonotype appeared many times. The chain uses TRBV19 and TRBJ2-1; D tentatively reads TRBD1 or TRBD2 (5 bases each). The CDR3 loop spans 14 amino acids. Per germline, CDR1 LNHDA and CDR2 SQIVND (reference sequence). V lost 9 bases, J lost 0 bases, and 12 bases lay in between. The CDR3 DNA reads TGTGCCAGCAGCTCAGGGAGCTCCTACAATGAGCAGTTCTTC. Amino acids: CASSSGSSYNEQFF.

The rearrangement links TRBV27 to TRBJ2-4; 11 bases align to TRBD2. Germline V gene sequence: CDR1 MNHEY, CDR2 SMNVEV (reference sequence). J lost 5 bases, V lost 5 bases, and 11 bases had no gene match. The CDR3 consists of 17 residues. The CDR3: CASSPLRGLADENIQYF. CDR3 nucleotides: TGTGCCAGCAGTCCACTCAGGGGACTAGCGGACGAAAACATTCAGTACTTC.

This clonotype turned up a few times. The chain joins TRBV6-2 or TRBV6-3 to TRBJ2-7, with 11 bases fitting TRBD2. Germline CDR1 is MNHEY and CDR2 is SVGEGT. Trimming at V came to 5 bases and at J to 4 bases, leaving 19 bases not matched to a gene. The CDR3 sequence is 19 residues long. The CDR3 reads CASSAEITPGLAAIYEQYF. Written as DNA, the CDR3 is TGTGCCAGCAGTGCAGAAATAACCCCGGGACTAGCGGCGATATACGAGCAGTACTTC.

This clonotype was seen more than once but under ten times. The chain carries TRBV11-2 and TRBJ2-1; tentative D call: TRBD1 (6 bases). The germline V gene encodes CDR1 SGHAT and CDR2 FQNNGV. This CDR3 is 13 amino acids long. Between the trimmed V and J ends, which lost 4 bases and 5 bases, there was a span of 9 bases. CDR3 sequence reads: CASSWDTDNEQFF. The CDR3 DNA sequence: TGTGCCAGCAGCTGGGACACCGACAATGAGCAGTTCTTC.

V is TRBV6-1 and J is TRBJ2-7; 8 positions match TRBD1. CDR1 and CDR2 (germline): MNHNS, SASEGT. Trimming cost V 6 bases and J 3 bases; bases outside gene matches: 4. The CDR3 has 13 residues. In DNA, the CDR3 is TGTGCCAGCAGGGGACAGGACAACTACGAGCAGTACTTC. It is translated as CASRGQDNYEQYF.

The V call is TRBV20-1, the J call TRBJ2-1, with 8 positions matching TRBD2. The germline CDR1 and CDR2 sequences are DFQATT and SNEGSKA (reference sequence). This CDR3 contains 16 residues. Trimming at V came to 0 bases and at J to 2 bases, leaving 6 bases not matched to a gene. The chain's CDR3 is CSARDPERGTYNEQFF. The CDR3 bases are TGCAGTGCTAGAGACCCGGAGCGGGGGACCTACAATGAGCAGTTCTTC.

The rearrangement links TRBV30 to TRBJ2-7, with a weak D call TRBD2 (5 bases). This CDR3 is built from 15 residues. Per germline, CDR1 GTSNPN and CDR2 SVGIG (reference sequence). Trimming cost V 4 bases and J 0 bases, with 16 bases left between them. CDR3 DNA sequence: TGTGCCTGGAAGGGTAGGCGGGCACCCTCCTACGAGCAGTACTTC. Translated, it gives CAWKGRRAPSYEQYF.

The table lists this clonotype with a few counts. This sequence joins TRBV7-9 and TRBJ2-4, with 9 bases aligning to TRBD1. Germline V gene sequence: CDR1 SEHNR, CDR2 FQNEAQ (reference sequence). The CDR3 extends over 15 amino acids. After removal of 7 bases from V and 3 bases from J, the junction contained 7 bases not matched to a gene. The CDR3 DNA reads TGTGCCAGCATAAAGACAGGGGGTGGCAAAAACATTCAGTACTTC. Its translation: CASIKTGGGKNIQYF.

The sample holds a few counts of this clonotype. The chain is built from TRBV4-1 and TRBJ2-7; 7 bases match TRBD1. The CDR3 loop spans 14 amino acids. Germline V gene sequence: CDR1 MGHRA, CDR2 YSYEKL. V was pared by 1 base and J by 4 bases, with 4 bases of the junction left unmatched. The CDR3 is CASSQVGTEYEQYF. The CDR3 DNA reads TGCGCCAGCAGCCAAGTTGGGACAGAGTACGAGCAGTACTTC.

The chain carries TRBV30 and TRBJ2-5; D gene ambiguous. Germline-derived CDR1 and CDR2 are GTSNPN and SVGIG (reference sequence). V shed 7 bases and J shed 10 bases, with 7 bases lying between them. The CDR3 length is 8 residues. For the CDR3, the DNA is TGTGCCTTGGACCGCCAGTACTTC. It yields the protein CALDRQYF.

V and J are TRBV27 and TRBJ2-3; D uncertain. Trimming took 6 bases from V and 6 from J, leaving 13 bases between them. From germline, CDR1 is MNHEY and CDR2 SMNVEV (reference sequence). This CDR3 comprises 13 residues. The CDR3 loop reads CASRGFDADTQYF. Here the CDR3 DNA reads TGTGCCAGCAGGGGGTTCGACGCGGATACGCAGTATTTT.